This is a list of T cell receptor beta chains from one sample in a study of blood T cell repertoires in COVID-19. Data came from immunoSEQ multiplex PCR; TCRdb stores just in-frame clones and leaves some out. The sample yields approximately 200,000 clones, around 88% seen once. The sequenced sample was peripheral blood. These TCRs come from a man between 18 and 29 years old with active or convalescent COVID-19. The CDR3 runs from the conserved cysteine through the conserved F or W. D genes are given only for firm matches. Size tells how often a clone was seen (once, few, many) or the class of an expanded clone, and some rows leave it out.

V gene	clone size	J gene	D gene	CDR3 protein	CDR3 DNA
TRBV7-3	NA	TRBJ1-1	NA	CASSPGTGGTEAFF	TGTGCCAGCAGCCCTGGGACCGGAGGGACTGAAGCTTTCTTT
TRBV19	NA	TRBJ1-5	TRBD1	CASTSITGGNQPQHF	TGTGCCAGTACCTCTATTACAGGGGGGAATCAGCCCCAGCATTTT
TRBV10-3	NA	TRBJ1-5	TRBD1	CAISGQGGQPQHF	TGTGCCATCAGTGGACAGGGCGGCCAGCCCCAGCATTTT
TRBV19	NA	TRBJ2-6	NA	CASSMEGRAGANVLTF	TGTGCCAGTAGTATGGAGGGTAGGGCTGGGGCCAACGTCCTGACTTTC
TRBV7-9	few	TRBJ2-1	TRBD2	CASSSGTNYNEQFF	TGTGCCAGCAGCTCCGGGACTAACTACAATGAGCAGTTCTTC
TRBV18	NA	TRBJ2-2	NA	CASSPLVSGPNTGELFF	TGTGCCAGCTCACCACTTGTGAGCGGGCCGAACACCGGGGAGCTGTTTTTT
TRBV6-6	NA	TRBJ1-1	NA	CASVGDGGTEAFF	TGTGCCAGCGTTGGGGATGGAGGGACTGAAGCTTTCTTT
TRBV6-5	NA	TRBJ2-7	NA	CASSITGSSYEQYF	TGTGCCAGCAGCATAACAGGGAGTTCCTACGAGCAGTACTTC
TRBV5-4	NA	TRBJ2-3	TRBD2	CASREGRADTQYF	TGTGCCAGCCGAGAGGGGAGGGCAGATACGCAGTATTTT
TRBV24-1	NA	TRBJ2-1	NA	CATQRGSSYNEQFF	TGTGCCACCCAACGGGGTAGCTCCTACAATGAGCAGTTCTTC
TRBV28	NA	TRBJ1-1	TRBD1	CAVPDRGRAEAFF	TGTGCCGTGCCGGACAGGGGGAGGGCTGAAGCTTTCTTT
TRBV5-6	NA	TRBJ1-2	NA	CASSFFPTGNYGYTF	TGTGCCAGCAGCTTTTTCCCCACGGGGAACTATGGCTACACCTTC
TRBV7-2	NA	TRBJ1-2	NA	CASSPGINYGYTF	TGTGCCAGCAGCCCAGGGATCAACTATGGCTACACCTTC
TRBV5-1	NA	TRBJ2-7	TRBD1	CASSSWSRDRAYEQYF	TGCGCCAGCAGCAGCTGGAGCCGGGACAGGGCCTACGAGCAGTACTTC
TRBV30	NA	TRBJ2-5	NA	CACSWAGALETQYF	TGTGCCTGCTCGTGGGCGGGGGCATTAGAGACCCAGTACTTC
TRBV5-4	NA	TRBJ2-1	TRBD2	CASSLVVLAGDSEQFF	TGTGCCAGCAGCTTGGTCGTACTAGCGGGAGATAGTGAGCAGTTCTTC
TRBV6-6	NA	TRBJ2-2	NA	CASSPAAGELFF	TGTGCCAGCAGTCCCGCGGCCGGGGAGCTGTTTTTT
TRBV28	NA	TRBJ2-3	NA	CASRQGATDTQYF	TGTGCCAGCAGACAGGGAGCCACAGATACGCAGTATTTT
TRBV5-1	NA	TRBJ2-3	NA	CASSGPGADTQYF	TGCGCCAGCAGCGGACCGGGGGCAGATACGCAGTATTTT
TRBV12-3/TRBV12-4	NA	TRBJ2-3	TRBD2	CASSLDTSGSQYF	TGTGCCAGCAGTTTAGATACTAGCGGATCGCAGTATTTT
TRBV30	NA	TRBJ1-1	NA	CAWSAFGGGEAFF	TGTGCCTGGAGTGCCTTTGGGGGCGGGGAAGCTTTCTTT
TRBV15	NA	TRBJ1-5	NA	CATSREGPGNQPQHF	TGTGCCACCAGCAGAGAGGGGCCAGGCAATCAGCCCCAGCATTTT
TRBV27	NA	TRBJ1-2	TRBD1	CASSFTGDYGYTF	TGTGCCAGCAGTTTTACAGGGGACTATGGCTACACCTTC